This TCR beta chain was captured by sequencing in a study of blood T cell repertoires in COVID-19. Study-wide context: There were acute and convalescent COVID-19 samples, and they came from the United States, Italy and Spain. T cells, B-cell-depleted T cells, or PBMCs supplied cDNA or gDNA.

Germline V gives CDR1 MNHEY, CDR2 SMNVEV (reference sequence). This CDR3 has 12 residues. Only in-frame clones appear in the TCRdb table, and some are missing; sequencing was by immunoSEQ multiplex PCR. This table has over 50,000 clones, approximately 86% appearing once. Sample: peripheral blood. V gene TRBV27 combines with J gene TRBJ1-2; D may be TRBD1 (5 bases). The sequence was obtained from a human donor in a cohort sampled during active COVID-19. The CDR3 DNA reads as TGTGCAGCATGGTCAGGGAGGGGTGGCTACACCTTC. Translated: CAAWSGRGGYTF.